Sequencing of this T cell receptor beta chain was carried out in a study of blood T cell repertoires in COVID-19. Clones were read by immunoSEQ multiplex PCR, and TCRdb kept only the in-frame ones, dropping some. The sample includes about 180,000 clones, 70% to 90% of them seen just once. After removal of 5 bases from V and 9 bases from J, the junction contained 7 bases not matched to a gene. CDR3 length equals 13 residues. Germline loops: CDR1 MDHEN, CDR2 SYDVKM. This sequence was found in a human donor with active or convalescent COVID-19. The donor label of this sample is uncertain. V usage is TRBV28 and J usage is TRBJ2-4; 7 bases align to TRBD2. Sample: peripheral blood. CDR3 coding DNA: TGTGCCAGCAGTCCCGGCGGGGGAGGCATTCAGTACTTC. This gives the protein CASSPGGGGIQYF.